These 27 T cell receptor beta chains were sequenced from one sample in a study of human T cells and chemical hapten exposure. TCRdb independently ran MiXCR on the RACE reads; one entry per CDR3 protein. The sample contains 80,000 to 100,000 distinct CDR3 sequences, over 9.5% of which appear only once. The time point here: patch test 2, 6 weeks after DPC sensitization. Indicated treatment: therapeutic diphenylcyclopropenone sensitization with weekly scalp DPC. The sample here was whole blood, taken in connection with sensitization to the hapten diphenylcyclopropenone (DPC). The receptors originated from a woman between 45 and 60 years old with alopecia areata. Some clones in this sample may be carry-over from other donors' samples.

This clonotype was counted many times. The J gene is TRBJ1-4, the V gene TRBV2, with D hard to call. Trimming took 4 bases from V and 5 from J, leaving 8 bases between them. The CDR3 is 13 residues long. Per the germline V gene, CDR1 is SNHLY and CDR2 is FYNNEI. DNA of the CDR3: TGTGCCAGCAGTGGTAGTCACAATGAAAAACTGTTTTTT. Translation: CASSGSHNEKLFF.

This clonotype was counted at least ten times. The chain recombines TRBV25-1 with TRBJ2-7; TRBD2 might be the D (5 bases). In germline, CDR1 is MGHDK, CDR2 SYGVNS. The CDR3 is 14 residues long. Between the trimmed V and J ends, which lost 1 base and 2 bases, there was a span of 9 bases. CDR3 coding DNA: TGTGCCAGCAGTGAATTGAGAGGGACCTACGAGCAGTACTTC. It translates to CASSELRGTYEQYF.

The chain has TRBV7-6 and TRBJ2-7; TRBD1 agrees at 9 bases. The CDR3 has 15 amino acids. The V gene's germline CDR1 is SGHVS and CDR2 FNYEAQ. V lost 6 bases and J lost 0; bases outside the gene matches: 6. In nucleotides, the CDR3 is TGTGCCAGCAGGTCCGGGACAGGGAGCTCCTACGAGCAGTACTTC. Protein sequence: CASRSGTGSSYEQYF. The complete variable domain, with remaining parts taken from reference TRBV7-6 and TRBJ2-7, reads GAGVSQSPRYKVTKRGQDVALRCDPISGHVSLYWYRQALGQGPEFLTYFNYEAQQDKSGLPNDRFSAERPEGSISTLTIQRTEQRDSAMYRCASRSGTGSSYEQYFGPGTRLTVT.

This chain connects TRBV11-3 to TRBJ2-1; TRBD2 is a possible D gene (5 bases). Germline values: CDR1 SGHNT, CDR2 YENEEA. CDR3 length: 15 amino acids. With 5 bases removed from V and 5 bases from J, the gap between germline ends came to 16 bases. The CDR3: CASSGTEGNNNEQFF. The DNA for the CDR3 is TGTGCCAGCAGCGGAACCGAGGGAAACAACAATGAGCAGTTCTTC.

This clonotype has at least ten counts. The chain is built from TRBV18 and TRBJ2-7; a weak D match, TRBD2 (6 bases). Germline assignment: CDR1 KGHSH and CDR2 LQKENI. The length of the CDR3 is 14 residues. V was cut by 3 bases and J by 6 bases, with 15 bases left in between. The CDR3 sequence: CASSPLSPGAEQYF. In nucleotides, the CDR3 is TGTGCCAGCTCACCCCTGAGCCCGGGAGCCGAGCAGTACTTC.

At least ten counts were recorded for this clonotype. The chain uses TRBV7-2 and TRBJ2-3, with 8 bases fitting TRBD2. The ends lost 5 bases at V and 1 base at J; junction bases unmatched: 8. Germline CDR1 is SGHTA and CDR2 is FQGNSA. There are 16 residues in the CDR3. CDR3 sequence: CASSLKSGGGTDTQYF. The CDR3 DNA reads TGTGCCAGCAGCCTAAAGAGCGGGGGCGGCACAGATACGCAGTATTTT.

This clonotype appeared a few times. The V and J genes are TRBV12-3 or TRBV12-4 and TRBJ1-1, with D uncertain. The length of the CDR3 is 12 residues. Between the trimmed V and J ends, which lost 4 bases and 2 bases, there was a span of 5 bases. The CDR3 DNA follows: TGTGCCAGCAGTTCAATTAACACTGAAGCTTTCTTT. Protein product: CASSSINTEAFF.

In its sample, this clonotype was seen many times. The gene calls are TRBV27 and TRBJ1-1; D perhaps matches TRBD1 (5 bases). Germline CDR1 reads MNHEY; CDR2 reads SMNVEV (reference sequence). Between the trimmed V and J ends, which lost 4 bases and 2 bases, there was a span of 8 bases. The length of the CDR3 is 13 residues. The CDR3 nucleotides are TGTGCCAGCAGTTCGGACAAAAACACTGAAGCTTTCTTT. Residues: CASSSDKNTEAFF.

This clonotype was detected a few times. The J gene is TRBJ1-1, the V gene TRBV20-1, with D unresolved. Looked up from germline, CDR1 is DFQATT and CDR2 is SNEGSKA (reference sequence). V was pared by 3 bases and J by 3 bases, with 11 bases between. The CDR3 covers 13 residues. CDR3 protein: CSASRGRDTEAFF. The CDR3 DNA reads TGCAGTGCTAGCCGGGGAAGGGACACTGAAGCTTTCTTT.

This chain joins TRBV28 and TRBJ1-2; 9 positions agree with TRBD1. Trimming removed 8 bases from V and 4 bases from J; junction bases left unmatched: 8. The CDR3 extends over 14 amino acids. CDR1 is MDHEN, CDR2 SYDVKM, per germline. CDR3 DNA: TGTGCCAGCCGAACCCCGACAGGGGGCTATGGCTACACCTTC. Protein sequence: CASRTPTGGYGYTF.

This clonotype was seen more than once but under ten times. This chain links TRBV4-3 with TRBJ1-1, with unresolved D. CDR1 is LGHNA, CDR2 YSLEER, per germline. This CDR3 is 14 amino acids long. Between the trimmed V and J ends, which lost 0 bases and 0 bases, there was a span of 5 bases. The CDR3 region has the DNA TGCGCCAGCAGCCAAGATCATGTGAACACTGAAGCTTTCTTT. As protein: CASSQDHVNTEAFF.

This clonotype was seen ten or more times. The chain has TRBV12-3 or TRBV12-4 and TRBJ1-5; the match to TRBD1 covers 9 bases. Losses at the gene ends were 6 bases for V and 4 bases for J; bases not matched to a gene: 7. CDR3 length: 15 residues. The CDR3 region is CASRFGTGLNQPQHF. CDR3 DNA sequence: TGTGCCAGCAGGTTCGGGACAGGGCTAAATCAGCCCCAGCATTTT.

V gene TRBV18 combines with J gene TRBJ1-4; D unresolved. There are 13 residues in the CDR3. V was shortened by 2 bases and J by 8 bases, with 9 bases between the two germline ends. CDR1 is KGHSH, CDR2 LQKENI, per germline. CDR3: CASSPGVHEKLFF. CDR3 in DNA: TGTGCCAGCTCACCAGGGGTTCACGAAAAACTGTTTTTT.

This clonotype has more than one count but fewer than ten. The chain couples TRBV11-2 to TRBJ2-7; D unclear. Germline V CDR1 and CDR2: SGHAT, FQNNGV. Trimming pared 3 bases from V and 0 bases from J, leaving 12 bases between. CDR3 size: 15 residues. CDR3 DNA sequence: TGTGCCAGCAGCTTGGGCGGTTCCAGCTCCTACGAGCAGTACTTC. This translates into CASSLGGSSSYEQYF.

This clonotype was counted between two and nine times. CDR3 in amino acids: CASSLASSPSGELFF. CDR3 DNA sequence: TGCGCCAGCAGCTTGGCTTCCTCTCCCTCCGGGGAGCTGTTTTTT. V and J are TRBV5-1 and TRBJ2-2; D gene unclear. CDR3 length equals 15 residues. Germline assignment: CDR1 SGHRS and CDR2 YFSETQ. Trimming took off 0 bases at V and 6 bases at J, with 12 bases between the two ends.

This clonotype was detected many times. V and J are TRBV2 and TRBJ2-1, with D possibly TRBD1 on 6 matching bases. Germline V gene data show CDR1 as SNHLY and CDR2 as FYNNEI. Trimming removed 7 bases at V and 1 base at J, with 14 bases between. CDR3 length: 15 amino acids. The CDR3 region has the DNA TGTGCCAGCAATGGGGGCCGAGGGTCCTACAATGAGCAGTTCTTC. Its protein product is CASNGGRGSYNEQFF.

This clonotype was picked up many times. Here the CDR3 DNA reads TGTGCCAGCAGCCCCACTACCGGGGGTAGAACTGAAGCTTTCTTT. Its protein product is CASSPTTGGRTEAFF. The chain is built from TRBV7-2 and TRBJ1-1, with D possibly being TRBD1 (5 bases). Per germline, CDR1 SGHTA and CDR2 FQGNSA. This CDR3 has 15 amino acids. The germline V and J ends were trimmed by 5 bases and 5 bases, with 18 bases remaining between them. Supplemented by reference TRBV7-2 and TRBJ1-1, the full variable domain reads GAGVSQSPSNKVTEKGKDVELRCDPISGHTALYWYRQSLGQGLEFLIYFQGNSAPDKSGLPSDRFSAERTGGSVSTLTIQRTQQEDSAVYLCASSPTTGGRTEAFFGQGTRLTVV.

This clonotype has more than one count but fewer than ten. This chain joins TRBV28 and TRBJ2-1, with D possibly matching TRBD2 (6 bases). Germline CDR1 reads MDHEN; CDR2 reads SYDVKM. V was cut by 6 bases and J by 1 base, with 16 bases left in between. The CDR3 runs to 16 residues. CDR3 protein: CASSRQGGTSYNEQFF. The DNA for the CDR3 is TGTGCCAGCAGCCGTCAGGGAGGAACATCCTACAATGAGCAGTTCTTC.

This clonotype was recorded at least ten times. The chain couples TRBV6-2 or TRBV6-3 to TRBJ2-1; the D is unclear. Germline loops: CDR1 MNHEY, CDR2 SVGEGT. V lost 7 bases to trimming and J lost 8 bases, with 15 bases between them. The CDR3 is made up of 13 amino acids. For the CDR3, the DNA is TGTGCCAGCAAGTTCGACCTTAACGATGAGCAGTTCTTC. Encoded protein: CASKFDLNDEQFF.

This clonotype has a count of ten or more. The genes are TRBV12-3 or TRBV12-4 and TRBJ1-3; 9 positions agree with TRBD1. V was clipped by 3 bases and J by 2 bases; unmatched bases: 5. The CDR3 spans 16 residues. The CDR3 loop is CASSLKGQGAGNTIYF. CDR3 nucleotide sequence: TGTGCCAGCAGTTTGAAGGGACAGGGTGCTGGAAACACCATATATTTT.

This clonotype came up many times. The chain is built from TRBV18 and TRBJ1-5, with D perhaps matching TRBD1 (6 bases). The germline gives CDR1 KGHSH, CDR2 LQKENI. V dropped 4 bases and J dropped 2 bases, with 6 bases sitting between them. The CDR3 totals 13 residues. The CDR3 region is CASSRTGNQPQHF. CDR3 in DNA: TGTGCCAGCTCACGGACAGGCAATCAGCCCCAGCATTTT.

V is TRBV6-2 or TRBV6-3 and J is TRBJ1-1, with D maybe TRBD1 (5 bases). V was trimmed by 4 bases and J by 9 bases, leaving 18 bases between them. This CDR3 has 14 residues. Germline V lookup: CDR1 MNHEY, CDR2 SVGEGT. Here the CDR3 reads CASSWGSQAVQAFF. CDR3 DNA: TGTGCCAGCAGTTGGGGCTCACAGGCGGTTCAAGCTTTCTTT.

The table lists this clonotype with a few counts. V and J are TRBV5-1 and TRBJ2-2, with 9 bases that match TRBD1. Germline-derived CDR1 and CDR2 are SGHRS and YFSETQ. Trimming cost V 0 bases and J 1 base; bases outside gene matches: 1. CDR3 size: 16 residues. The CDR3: CASSLVDRGNTGELFF. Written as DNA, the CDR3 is TGCGCCAGCAGCTTGGTGGACAGGGGGAACACCGGGGAGCTGTTTTTT.

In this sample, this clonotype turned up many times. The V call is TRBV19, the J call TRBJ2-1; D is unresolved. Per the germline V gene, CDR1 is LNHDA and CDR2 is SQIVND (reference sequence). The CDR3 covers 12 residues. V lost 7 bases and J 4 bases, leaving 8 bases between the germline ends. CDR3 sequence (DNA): TGTGCCAGTAATGGACGGTACAATGAGCAGTTCTTC. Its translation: CASNGRYNEQFF.

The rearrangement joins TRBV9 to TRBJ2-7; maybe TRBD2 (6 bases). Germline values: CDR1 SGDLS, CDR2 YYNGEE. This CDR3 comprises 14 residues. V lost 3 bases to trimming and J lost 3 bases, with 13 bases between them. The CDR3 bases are TGTGCCAGCAGCGCCCGGGACTCGGGCTACGAGCAGTACTTC. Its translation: CASSARDSGYEQYF. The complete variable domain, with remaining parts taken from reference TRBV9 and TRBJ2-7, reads DSGVTQTPKHLITATGQRVTLRCSPRSGDLSVYWYQQSLDQGLQFLIQYYNGEERAKGNILERFSAQQFPDLHSELNLSSLELGDSALYFCASSARDSGYEQYFGPGTRLTVT.

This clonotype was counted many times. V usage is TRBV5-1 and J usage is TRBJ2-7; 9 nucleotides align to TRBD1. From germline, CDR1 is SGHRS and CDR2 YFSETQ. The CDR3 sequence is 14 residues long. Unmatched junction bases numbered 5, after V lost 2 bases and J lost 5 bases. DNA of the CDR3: TGCGCCAGCAGCTTACAGGGGGCGCAGGACGAGCAGTACTTC. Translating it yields CASSLQGAQDEQYF.

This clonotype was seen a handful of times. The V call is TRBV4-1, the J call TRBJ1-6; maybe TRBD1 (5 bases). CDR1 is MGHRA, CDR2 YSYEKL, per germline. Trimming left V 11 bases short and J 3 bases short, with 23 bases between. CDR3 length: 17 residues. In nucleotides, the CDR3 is TGCGCCGCCGGGGGTATCGGCGGAAGGGGCTATAATTCACCCCTCCACTTT. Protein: CAAGGIGGRGYNSPLHF.